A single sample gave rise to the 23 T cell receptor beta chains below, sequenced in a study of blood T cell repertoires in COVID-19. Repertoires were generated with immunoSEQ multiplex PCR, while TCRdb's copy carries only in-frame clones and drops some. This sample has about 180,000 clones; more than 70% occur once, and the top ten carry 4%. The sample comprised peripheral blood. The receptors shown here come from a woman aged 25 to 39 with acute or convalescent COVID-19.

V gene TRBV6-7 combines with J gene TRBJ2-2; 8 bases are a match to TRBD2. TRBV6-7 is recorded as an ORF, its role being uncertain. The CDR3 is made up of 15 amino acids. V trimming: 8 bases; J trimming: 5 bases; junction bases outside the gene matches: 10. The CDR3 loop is CASELRASGTGELFF. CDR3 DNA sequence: TGTGCCAGCGAGTTAAGGGCTAGCGGGACCGGGGAGCTGTTTTTT.

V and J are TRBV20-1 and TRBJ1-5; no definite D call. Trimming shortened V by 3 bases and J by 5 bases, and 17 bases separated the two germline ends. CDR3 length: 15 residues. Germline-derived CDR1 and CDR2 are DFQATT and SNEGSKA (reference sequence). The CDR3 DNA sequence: TGCAGTGCTAGTGACGGGTCTATTGACTATCAGCCCCAGCATTTT. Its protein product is CSASDGSIDYQPQHF.

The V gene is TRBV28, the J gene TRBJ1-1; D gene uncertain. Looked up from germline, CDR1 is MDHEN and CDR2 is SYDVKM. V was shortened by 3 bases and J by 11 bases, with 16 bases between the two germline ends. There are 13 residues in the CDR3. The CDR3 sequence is CASSLMLWGAAFF. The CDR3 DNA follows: TGTGCCAGCAGTTTGATGTTGTGGGGAGCGGCTTTCTTT.

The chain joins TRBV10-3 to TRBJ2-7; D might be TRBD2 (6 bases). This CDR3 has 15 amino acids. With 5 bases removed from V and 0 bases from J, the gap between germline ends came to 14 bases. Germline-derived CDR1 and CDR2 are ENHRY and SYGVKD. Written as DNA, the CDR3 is TGTGCCATCAGTCGGACTAAAACTAACTCCTACGAGCAGTACTTC. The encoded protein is CAISRTKTNSYEQYF.

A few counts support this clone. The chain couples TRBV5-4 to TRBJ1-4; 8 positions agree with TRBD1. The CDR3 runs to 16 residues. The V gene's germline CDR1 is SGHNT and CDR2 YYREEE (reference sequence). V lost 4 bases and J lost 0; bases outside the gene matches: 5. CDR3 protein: CASSAGQGATNEKLFF. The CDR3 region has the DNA TGTGCCAGCAGCGCTGGACAGGGTGCAACTAATGAAAAACTGTTTTTT.

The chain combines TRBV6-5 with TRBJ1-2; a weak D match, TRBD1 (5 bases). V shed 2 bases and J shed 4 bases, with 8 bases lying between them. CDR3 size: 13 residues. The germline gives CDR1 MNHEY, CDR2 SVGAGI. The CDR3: CASSYRGGYGYTF. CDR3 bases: TGTGCCAGCAGTTACAGGGGCGGCTATGGCTACACCTTC.

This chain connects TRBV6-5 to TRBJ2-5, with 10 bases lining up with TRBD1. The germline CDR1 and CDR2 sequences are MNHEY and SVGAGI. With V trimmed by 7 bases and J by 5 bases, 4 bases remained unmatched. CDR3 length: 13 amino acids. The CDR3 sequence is CASKGTGVETQYF. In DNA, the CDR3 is TGTGCCAGCAAAGGGACAGGGGTCGAGACCCAGTACTTC.

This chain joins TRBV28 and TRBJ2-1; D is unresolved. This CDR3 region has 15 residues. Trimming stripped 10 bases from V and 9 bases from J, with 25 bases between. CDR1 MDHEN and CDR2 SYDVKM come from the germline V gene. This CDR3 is CATSEARGLYPEQFF. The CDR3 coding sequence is TGTGCCACCTCCGAGGCCCGCGGATTGTATCCTGAGCAGTTCTTC.

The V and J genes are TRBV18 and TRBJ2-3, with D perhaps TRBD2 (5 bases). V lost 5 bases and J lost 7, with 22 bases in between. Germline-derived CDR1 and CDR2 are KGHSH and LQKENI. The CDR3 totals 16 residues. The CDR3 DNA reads TGTGCCAGCTCAACCACCGGGCCCGGAGGAATTAATACGCAGTATTTT. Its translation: CASSTTGPGGINTQYF.

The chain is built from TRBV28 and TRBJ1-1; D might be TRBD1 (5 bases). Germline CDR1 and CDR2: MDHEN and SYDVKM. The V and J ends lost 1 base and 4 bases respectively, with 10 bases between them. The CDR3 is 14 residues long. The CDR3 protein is CASSLFQGSTEAFF. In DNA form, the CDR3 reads TGTGCCAGCAGTTTATTCCAGGGCTCCACTGAAGCTTTCTTT.

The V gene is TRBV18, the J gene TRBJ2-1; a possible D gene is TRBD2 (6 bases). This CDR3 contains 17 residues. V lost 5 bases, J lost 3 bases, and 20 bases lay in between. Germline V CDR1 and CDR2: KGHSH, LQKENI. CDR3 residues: CASSKNSGFDYYNEQFF. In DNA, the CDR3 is TGTGCCAGCTCAAAGAATAGCGGATTTGATTACTACAATGAGCAGTTCTTC.

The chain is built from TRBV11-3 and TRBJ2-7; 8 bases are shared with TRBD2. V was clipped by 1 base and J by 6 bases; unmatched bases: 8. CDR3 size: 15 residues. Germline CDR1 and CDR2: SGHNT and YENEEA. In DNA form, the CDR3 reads TGTGCCAGCAGCTTAGTGGTAGCGGGAAGCAGCGAGCAGTACTTC. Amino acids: CASSLVVAGSSEQYF. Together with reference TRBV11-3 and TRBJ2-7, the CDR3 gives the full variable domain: EAGVVQSPRYKIIEKKQPVAFWCNPISGHNTLYWYLQNLGQGPELLIRYENEEAVDDSQLPKDRFSAERLKGVDSTLKIQPAELGDSAVYLCASSLVVAGSSEQYFGPGTRLTVT.

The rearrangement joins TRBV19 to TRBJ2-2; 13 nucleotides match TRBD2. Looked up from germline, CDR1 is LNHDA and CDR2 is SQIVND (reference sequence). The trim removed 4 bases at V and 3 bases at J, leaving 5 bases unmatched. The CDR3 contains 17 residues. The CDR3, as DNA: TGTGCCAGTAGTACCAGAGGACTAGCGGGAGACACCGGGGAGCTGTTTTTT. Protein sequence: CASSTRGLAGDTGELFF.

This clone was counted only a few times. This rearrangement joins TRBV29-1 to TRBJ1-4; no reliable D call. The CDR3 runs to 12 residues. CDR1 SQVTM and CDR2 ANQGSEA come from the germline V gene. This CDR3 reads CSAKLGAQKLFF. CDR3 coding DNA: TGCAGTGCTAAACTAGGAGCGCAAAAACTGTTTTTT.

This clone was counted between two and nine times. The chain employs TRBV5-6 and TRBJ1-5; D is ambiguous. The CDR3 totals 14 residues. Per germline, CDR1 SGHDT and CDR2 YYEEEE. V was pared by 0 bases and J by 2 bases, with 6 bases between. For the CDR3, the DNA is TGTGCCAGCAGCTTGGTGGGCGGCAATCAGCCCCAGCATTTT. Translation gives CASSLVGGNQPQHF.

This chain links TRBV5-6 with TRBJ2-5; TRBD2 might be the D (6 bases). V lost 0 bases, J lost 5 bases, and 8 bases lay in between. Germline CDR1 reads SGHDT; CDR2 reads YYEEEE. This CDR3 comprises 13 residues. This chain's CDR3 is CASSLGRGETQYF. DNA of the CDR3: TGTGCCAGCAGCTTGGGTCGGGGGGAGACCCAGTACTTC. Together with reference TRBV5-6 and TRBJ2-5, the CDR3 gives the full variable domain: DAGVTQSPTHLIKTRGQQVTLRCSPKSGHDTVSWYQQALGQGPQFIFQYYEEEERQRGNFPDRFSGHQFPNYSSELNVNALLLGDSALYLCASSLGRGETQYFGPGTRLLVL.

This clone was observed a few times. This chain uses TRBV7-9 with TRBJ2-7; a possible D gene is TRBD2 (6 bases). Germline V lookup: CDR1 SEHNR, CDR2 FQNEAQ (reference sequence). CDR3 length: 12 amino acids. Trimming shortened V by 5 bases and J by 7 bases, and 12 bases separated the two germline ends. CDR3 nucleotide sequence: TGTGCCAGCAGCCTGATCGGGGGTGAGCAGTACTTC. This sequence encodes CASSLIGGEQYF.

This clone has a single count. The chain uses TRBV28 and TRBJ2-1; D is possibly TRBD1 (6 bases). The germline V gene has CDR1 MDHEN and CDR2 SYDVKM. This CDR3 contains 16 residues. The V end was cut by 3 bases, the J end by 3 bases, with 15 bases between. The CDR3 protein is CASSLIGRGDYNEQFF. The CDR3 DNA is TGTGCCAGCAGTTTGATCGGCAGGGGAGACTACAATGAGCAGTTCTTC.

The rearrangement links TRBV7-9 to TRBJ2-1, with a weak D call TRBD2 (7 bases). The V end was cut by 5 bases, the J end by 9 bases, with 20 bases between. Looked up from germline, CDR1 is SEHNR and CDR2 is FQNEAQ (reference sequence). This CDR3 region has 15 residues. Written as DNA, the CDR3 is TGTGCCAGCAGCCTCGAGGCGGGGGCGGGCGGTGAGCAGTTCTTC. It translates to CASSLEAGAGGEQFF.

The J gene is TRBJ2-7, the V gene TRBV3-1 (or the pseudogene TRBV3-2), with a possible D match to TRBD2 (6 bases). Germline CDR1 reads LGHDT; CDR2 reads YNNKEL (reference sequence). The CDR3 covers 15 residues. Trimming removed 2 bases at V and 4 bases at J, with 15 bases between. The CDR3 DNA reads TGTGCCAGCAGCCAATTGCCCGGGAGCCCTTACGAGCAGTACTTC. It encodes CASSQLPGSPYEQYF.

As DNA, the CDR3 is TGTGCCAGCTCACGCGGGGGGGGCAGCAATCAGCCCCAGCATTTT. This codes for CASSRGGGSNQPQHF. The chain couples TRBV18 to TRBJ1-5; D perhaps matches TRBD1 (6 bases). There are 15 residues in the CDR3. Looked up from germline, CDR1 is KGHSH and CDR2 is LQKENI. The V end was cut by 4 bases, the J end by 1 base, with 11 bases between.

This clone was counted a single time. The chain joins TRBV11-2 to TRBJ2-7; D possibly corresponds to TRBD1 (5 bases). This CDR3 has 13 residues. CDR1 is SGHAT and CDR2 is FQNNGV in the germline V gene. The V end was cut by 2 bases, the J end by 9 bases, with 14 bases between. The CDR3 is CASSLFLTERQYF. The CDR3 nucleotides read TGTGCCAGCAGCTTATTTTTGACAGAACGGCAGTACTTC.

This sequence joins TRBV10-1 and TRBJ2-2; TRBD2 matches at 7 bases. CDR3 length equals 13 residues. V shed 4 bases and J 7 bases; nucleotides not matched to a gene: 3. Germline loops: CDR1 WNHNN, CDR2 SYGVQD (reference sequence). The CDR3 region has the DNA TGCGCCAGCAGTGTCGCTAGCGGCGGGGAGCTGTTTTTT. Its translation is CASSVASGGELFF.